The present T cell receptor beta chain was sequenced within a study of T cells in Graves' hyperthyroidism and ophthalmopathy. As for the study in general: Peripheral blood was acquired at first diagnosis, ahead of any therapy whatsoever. Findings of the study overall: Stable hyperthyroidism was separated from ophthalmopathy by a model based on 13 V-J features. Ophthalmopathy got predicted by the model a median approximately 6.3 months before its onset.

Template material for amplifying TCR beta CDR3 regions consisted of RNA transcripts. First-round RT-PCR targeting the TCR CDR3 was performed with the HTBI primer set. TCRdb ran MiXCR on the multiplex PCR reads and lists one entry per CDR3 protein. This table has approximately 600,000 distinct CDR3 sequences, 14% to 15% appearing once. Details on this clonotype: The antigen remains unidentified.

Researchers barred patients who had uncontrolled infection, other autoimmune disease, pregnancy or lactation. With 4 bases clipped from V and 4 bases from J, the junction kept 4 bases outside the gene matches. This CDR3 contains 14 residues. Germline assignment: CDR1 SEHNR and CDR2 FQNEAQ (reference sequence). The clonotype was recovered from a woman between 35 and 50 years old with Graves' ophthalmopathy. Sequenced input: blood. The V call is TRBV7-9, the J call TRBJ2-5; 9 bases are a match to TRBD2. DNA of the CDR3: TGTGCCAGCAGCTCTAGCGGGACCCTAGAGACCCAGTACTTC. Translation: CASSSSGTLETQYF.